This T cell receptor (beta chain) was documented in a study of identical twins. MiXCR was run by TCRdb on the 5' RACE reads, yielding one entry per CDR3 protein. The data show some 790,000 distinct CDR3 sequences, with around a sixth seen just once and roughly 13% held by the top ten. This clonotype turned up a few times. Its antigen remains unidentified. The J segment lost 0 bases and the V segment lost 0 bases, leaving 4 bases of the junction unmatched. The CDR3 is 16 residues long. Germline V lookup: CDR1 SGHDN, CDR2 FVKESK. Study-level points and caveats: Part of the zero-insertion signal could reflect confounding by invariant MAIT and iNKT cells.

All donors were healthy Caucasians. The sample was also reused in another study, on T cells expressing NK-cell markers. That source adds: The TCR beta repertoires were obtained from sorted CD3+CD56+NKG2C+, CD3+CD56+NKG2C- and CD3+CD56-NKG2C+ T cells. Several donors' CD3+CD56-NKG2C+ cells were dominated by the same clonotypes.

This clonotype was sampled from a woman between 18 and 29 years old in good health. The sequenced material came from PBMCs. V usage is TRBV14 and J usage is TRBJ2-7, with 8 bases that match TRBD1. CDR3 sequence (DNA): TGTGCCAGCAGCCAAGATCTCAGGGGGCACTCCTACGAGCAGTACTTC. Its protein is CASSQDLRGHSYEQYF. Looking up the rest from reference TRBV14 and TRBJ2-7 gives the full variable domain: EAGVTQFPSHSVIEKGQTVTLRCDPISGHDNLYWYRRVMGKEIKFLLHFVKESKQDESGMPNNRFLAERTGGTYSTLKVQPAELEDSGVYFCASSQDLRGHSYEQYFGPGTRLTVT.